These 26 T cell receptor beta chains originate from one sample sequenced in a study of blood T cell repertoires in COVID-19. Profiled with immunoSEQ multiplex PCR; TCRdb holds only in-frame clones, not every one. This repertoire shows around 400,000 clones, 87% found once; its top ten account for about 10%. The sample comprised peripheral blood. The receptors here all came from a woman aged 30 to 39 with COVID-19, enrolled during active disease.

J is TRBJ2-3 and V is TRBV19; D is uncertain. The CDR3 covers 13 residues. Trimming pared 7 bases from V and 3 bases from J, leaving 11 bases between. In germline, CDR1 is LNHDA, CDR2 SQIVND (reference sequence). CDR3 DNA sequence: TGTGCCAGTACTGCTAGTGGGACAGATACGCAGTATTTT. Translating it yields CASTASGTDTQYF.

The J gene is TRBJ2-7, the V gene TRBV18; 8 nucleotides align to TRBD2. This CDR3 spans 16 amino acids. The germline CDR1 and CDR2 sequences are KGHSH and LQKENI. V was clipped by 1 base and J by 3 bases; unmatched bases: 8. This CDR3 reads CASSPLPGTRNYEQYF. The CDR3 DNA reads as TGTGCCAGCTCACCACTTCCCGGGACTAGAAACTACGAGCAGTACTTC. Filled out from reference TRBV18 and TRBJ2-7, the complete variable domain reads NAGVMQNPRHLVRRRGQEARLRCSPMKGHSHVYWYRQLPEEGLKFMVYLQKENIIDESGMPKERFSAEFPKEGPSILRIQQVVRGDSAAYFCASSPLPGTRNYEQYFGPGTRLTVT.

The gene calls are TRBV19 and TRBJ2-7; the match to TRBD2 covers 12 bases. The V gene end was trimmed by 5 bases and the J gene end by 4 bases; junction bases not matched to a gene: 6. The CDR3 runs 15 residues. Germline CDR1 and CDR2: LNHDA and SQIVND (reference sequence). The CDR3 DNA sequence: TGTGCCAGTAGTGTGGCTAGCGGGAGGGTTTACGAGCAGTACTTC. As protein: CASSVASGRVYEQYF. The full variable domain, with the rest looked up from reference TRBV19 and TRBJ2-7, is DGGITQSPKYLFRKEGQNVTLSCEQNLNHDAMYWYRQDPGQGLRLIYYSQIVNDFQKGDIAEGYSVSREKKESFPLTVTSAQKNPTAFYLCASSVASGRVYEQYFGPGTRLTVT.

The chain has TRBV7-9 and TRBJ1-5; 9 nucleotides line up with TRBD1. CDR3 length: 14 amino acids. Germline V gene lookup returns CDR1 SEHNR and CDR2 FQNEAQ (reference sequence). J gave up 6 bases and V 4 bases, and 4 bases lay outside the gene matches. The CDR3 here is CASSSQGAGQPQHF. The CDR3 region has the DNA TGTGCCAGCAGCTCACAGGGGGCTGGTCAGCCCCAGCATTTT.

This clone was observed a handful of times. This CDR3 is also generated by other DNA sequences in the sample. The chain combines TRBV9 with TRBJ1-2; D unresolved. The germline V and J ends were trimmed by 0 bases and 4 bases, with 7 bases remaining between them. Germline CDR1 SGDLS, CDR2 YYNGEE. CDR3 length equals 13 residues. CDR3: CASSVGGVYGYTF. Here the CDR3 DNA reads TGTGCCAGCAGCGTAGGCGGCGTCTATGGCTACACCTTC.

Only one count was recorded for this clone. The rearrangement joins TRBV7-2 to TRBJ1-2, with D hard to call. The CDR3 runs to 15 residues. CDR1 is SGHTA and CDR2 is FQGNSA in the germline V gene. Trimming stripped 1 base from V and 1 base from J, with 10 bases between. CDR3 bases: TGTGCCAGCAGCTTAGTAGTCGGTCGTAACTATGGCTACACCTTC. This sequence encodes CASSLVVGRNYGYTF.

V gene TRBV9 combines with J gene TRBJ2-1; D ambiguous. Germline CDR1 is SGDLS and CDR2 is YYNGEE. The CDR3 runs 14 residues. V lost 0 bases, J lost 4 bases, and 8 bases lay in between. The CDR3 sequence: CASSVESLYNEQFF. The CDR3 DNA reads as TGTGCCAGCAGCGTAGAGAGCTTATACAATGAGCAGTTCTTC. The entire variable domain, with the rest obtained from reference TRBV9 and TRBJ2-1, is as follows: DSGVTQTPKHLITATGQRVTLRCSPRSGDLSVYWYQQSLDQGLQFLIQYYNGEERAKGNILERFSAQQFPDLHSELNLSSLELGDSALYFCASSVESLYNEQFFGPGTRLTVL.

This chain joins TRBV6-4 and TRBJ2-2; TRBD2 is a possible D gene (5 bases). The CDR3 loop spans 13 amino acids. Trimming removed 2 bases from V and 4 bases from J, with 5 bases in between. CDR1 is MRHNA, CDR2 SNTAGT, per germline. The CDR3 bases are TGTGCCAGCAGTGACGGGAGCACCGGGGAGCTGTTTTTT. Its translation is CASSDGSTGELFF.

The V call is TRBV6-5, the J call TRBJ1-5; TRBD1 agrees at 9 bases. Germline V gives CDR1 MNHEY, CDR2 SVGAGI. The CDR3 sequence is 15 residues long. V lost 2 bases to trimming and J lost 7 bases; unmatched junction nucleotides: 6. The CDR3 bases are TGTGCCAGCAGTTACCACAGGGACAGGGAACAGCCCCAGCATTTT. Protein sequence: CASSYHRDREQPQHF.

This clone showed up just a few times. The CDR3 loop is CATSKEPNYGYTF. The CDR3 DNA reads TGTGCCACCAGCAAAGAGCCTAACTATGGCTACACCTTC. V gene TRBV2 combines with J gene TRBJ1-2; D is uncertain. Germline CDR1 SNHLY, CDR2 FYNNEI. This CDR3 spans 13 amino acids. Trimming took 10 bases from V and 0 from J, leaving 12 bases between them.

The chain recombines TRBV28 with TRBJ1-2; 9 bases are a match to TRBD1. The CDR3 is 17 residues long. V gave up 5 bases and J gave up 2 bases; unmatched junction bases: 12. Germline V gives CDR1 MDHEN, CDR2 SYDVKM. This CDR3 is CASSIIGGGTGNYGYTF. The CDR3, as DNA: TGTGCCAGCAGTATTATTGGTGGCGGGACAGGGAACTATGGCTACACCTTC.

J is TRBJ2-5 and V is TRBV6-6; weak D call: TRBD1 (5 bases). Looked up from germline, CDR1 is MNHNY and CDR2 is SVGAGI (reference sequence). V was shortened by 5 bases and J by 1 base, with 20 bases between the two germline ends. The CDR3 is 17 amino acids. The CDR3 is CASSPSGAREFQETQYF. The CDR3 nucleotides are TGTGCCAGCAGTCCCAGTGGGGCGCGAGAGTTCCAAGAGACCCAGTACTTC.

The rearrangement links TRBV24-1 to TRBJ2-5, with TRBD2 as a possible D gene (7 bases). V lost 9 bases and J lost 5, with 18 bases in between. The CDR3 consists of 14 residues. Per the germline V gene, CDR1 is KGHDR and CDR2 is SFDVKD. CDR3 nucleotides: TGTGCCACCTCACGAACTTCGGGGGGCGAGACCCAGTACTTC. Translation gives CATSRTSGGETQYF.

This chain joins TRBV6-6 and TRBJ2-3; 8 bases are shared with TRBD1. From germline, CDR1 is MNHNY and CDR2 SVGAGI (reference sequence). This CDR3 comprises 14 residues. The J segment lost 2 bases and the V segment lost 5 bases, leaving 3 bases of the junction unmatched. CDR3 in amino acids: CASSTDRVTDTQYF. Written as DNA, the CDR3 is TGTGCCAGCAGTACGGACAGGGTCACAGATACGCAGTATTTT.

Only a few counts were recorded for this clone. The CDR3: CASSMDRNQPQHF. As DNA, the CDR3 is TGTGCCAGTAGTATGGACAGAAATCAGCCCCAGCATTTT. The chain links TRBV19 to TRBJ1-5, with D tentatively TRBD1 (6 bases). The V gene's germline CDR1 is LNHDA and CDR2 SQIVND (reference sequence). The CDR3 has 13 amino acids. Trimming left V 3 bases short and J 4 bases short, with 7 bases between.

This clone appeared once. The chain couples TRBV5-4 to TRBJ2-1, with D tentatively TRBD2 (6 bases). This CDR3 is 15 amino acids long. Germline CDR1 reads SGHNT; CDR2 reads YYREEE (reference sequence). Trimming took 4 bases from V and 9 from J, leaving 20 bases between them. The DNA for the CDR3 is TGTGCCAGCAGCCCCGGGACTCAAACTTTGGGTGAGCAGTTCTTC. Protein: CASSPGTQTLGEQFF.

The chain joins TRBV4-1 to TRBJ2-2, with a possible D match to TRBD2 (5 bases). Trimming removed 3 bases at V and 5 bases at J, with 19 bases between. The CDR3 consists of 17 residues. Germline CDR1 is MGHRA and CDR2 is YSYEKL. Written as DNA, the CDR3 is TGCGCCAGCAGCCAGGACGGGGTCCCCCGATTGACCGGGGAGCTGTTTTTT. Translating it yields CASSQDGVPRLTGELFF.

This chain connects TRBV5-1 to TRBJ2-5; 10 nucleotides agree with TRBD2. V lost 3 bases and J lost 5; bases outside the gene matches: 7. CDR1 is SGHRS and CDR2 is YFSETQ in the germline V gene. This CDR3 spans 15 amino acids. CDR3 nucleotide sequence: TGCGCCAGCAGCTCGGGACTAGCGAATGGGGAGACCCAGTACTTC. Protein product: CASSSGLANGETQYF.

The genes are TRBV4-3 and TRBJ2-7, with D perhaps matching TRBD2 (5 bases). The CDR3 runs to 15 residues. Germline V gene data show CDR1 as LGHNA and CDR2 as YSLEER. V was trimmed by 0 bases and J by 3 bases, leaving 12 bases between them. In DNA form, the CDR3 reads TGCGCCAGCAGCCAAGATGTAAGCGGTCTCTACGAGCAGTACTTC. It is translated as CASSQDVSGLYEQYF.

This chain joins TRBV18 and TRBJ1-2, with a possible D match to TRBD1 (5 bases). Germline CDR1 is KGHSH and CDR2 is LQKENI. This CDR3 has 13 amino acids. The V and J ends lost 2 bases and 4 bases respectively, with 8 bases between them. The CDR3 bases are TGTGCCAGCTCACCAATGGGGGGCTATGGCTACACCTTC. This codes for CASSPMGGYGYTF.

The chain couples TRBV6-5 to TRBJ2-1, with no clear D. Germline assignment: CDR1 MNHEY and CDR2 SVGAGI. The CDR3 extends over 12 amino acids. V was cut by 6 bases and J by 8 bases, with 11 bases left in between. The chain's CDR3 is CASSRGLDEQFF. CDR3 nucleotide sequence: TGTGCCAGCAGCCGCGGTCTCGATGAGCAGTTCTTC.

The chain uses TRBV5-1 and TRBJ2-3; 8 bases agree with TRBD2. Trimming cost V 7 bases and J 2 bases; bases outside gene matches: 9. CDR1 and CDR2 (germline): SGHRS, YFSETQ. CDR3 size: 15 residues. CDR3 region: CASFPGREVTDTQYF. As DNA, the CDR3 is TGCGCCAGCTTTCCCGGGCGGGAGGTCACAGATACGCAGTATTTT. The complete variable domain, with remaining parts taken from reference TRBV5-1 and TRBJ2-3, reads KAGVTQTPRYLIKTRGQQVTLSCSPISGHRSVSWYQQTPGQGLQFLFEYFSETQRNKGNFPGRFSGRQFSNSRSEMNVSTLELGDSALYLCASFPGREVTDTQYFGPGTRLTVL.

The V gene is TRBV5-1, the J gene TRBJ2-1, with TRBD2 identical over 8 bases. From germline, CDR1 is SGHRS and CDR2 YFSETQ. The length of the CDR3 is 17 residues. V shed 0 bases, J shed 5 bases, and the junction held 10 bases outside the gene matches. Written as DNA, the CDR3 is TGCGCCAGCAGCTTGGCCGGGATCGCGGGAGGTAACAATGAGCAGTTCTTC. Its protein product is CASSLAGIAGGNNEQFF.

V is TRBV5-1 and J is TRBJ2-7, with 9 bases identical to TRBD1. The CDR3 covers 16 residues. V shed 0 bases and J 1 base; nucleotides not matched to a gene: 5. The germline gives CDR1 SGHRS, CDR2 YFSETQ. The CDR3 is CASSLGPGQGSYEQYF. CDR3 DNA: TGCGCCAGCAGCTTGGGACCGGGACAGGGATCCTACGAGCAGTACTTC.

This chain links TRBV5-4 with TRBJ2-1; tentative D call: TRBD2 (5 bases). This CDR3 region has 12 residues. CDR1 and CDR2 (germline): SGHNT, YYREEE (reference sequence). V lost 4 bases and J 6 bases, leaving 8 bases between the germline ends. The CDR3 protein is CASSQSGNEQFF. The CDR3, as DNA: TGTGCCAGCAGCCAAAGCGGCAATGAGCAGTTCTTC.

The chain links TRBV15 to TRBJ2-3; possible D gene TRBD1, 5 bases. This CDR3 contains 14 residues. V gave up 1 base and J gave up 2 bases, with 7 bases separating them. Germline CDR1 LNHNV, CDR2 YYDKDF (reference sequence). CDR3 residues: CATSRVGLTDTQYF. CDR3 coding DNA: TGTGCCACCAGCAGAGTGGGGCTCACAGATACGCAGTATTTT.